Presented here are 21 T cell receptor beta chains from one specimen sequenced in a study of T-cell reconstitution after alpha-beta-depleted transplantation in children. Study-wide points: One year after transplant, T-cell counts and diversity came mostly from newly produced T cells.

This sample's TCRbeta library carried unique molecular identifier barcodes. Each CDR3 protein is one row after TCRdb ran MiXCR on the PCR reads. In the table there are approximately 300,000 distinct CDR3 sequences, roughly 8.2% of which are singletons. No antigen has been assigned to these receptors. The sample was peripheral blood, taken 360 days after TCRalphabeta/CD19-depleted stem cell transplant. The source is a female patient aged 2 to 10 who had a stem cell transplant for Fanconi anemia, so the T cells may come from the graft donor.

The chain combines TRBV18 with TRBJ2-4, with 9 bases that match TRBD1. The V and J ends lost 3 bases and 2 bases, in that order; junction bases with no gene match: 2. Germline V gene data show CDR1 as KGHSH and CDR2 as LQKENI. This CDR3 has 15 residues. CDR3 sequence: CASSPTGGSKNIQYF. CDR3 sequence (DNA): TGTGCCAGCTCACCGACAGGGGGGTCCAAAAACATTCAGTACTTC.

This clonotype came up a few times. The V and J genes are TRBV20-1 and TRBJ1-5, with TRBD1 as a possible D gene (6 bases). CDR1 and CDR2 from the germline V gene are DFQATT and SNEGSKA (reference sequence). V was clipped by 1 base and J by 4 bases, with 14 bases between them. The CDR3 extends over 15 amino acids. DNA of the CDR3: TGCAGTGCTAGAGGTTTGGGGGCTACGAATCAGCCCCAGCATTTT. Its protein is CSARGLGATNQPQHF.

Ten or more counts support this clonotype. V gene TRBV7-9 combines with J gene TRBJ2-7; 7 nucleotides line up with TRBD1. This CDR3 comprises 14 residues. The germline CDR1 and CDR2 sequences are SEHNR and FQNEAQ (reference sequence). Germline trimming cut 2 bases from V and 1 base from J; bases unmatched to any gene: 2. In nucleotides, the CDR3 is TGTGCCAGCAGCTTAAGGGACAGTTCCTACGAGCAGTACTTC. Translated, it gives CASSLRDSSYEQYF.

This clonotype was seen repeatedly, ten times or more. The chain employs TRBV7-2 and TRBJ1-1; 7 positions agree with TRBD1. Germline CDR1 and CDR2: SGHTA and FQGNSA. The CDR3 runs to 15 residues. With V trimmed by 4 bases and J by 1 base, 6 bases remained unmatched. DNA of the CDR3: TGTGCCAGCAGCTCTTTTGGGACAGCGAACACTGAAGCTTTCTTT. Translating it yields CASSSFGTANTEAFF.

The chain employs TRBV7-2 and TRBJ2-4, with 8 bases fitting TRBD1. Looked up from germline, CDR1 is SGHTA and CDR2 is FQGNSA. The trim removed 2 bases at V and 4 bases at J, leaving 7 bases unmatched. This CDR3 comprises 16 residues. This CDR3 is CASSLRQGASKNIQYF. The CDR3 DNA reads TGTGCCAGCAGCTTAAGGCAGGGGGCATCGAAAAACATTCAGTACTTC.

J is TRBJ2-7 and V is TRBV3-1; tentatively, D is TRBD1 (5 bases). The CDR3 loop spans 15 amino acids. From germline, CDR1 is LGHDT and CDR2 YNNKEL (reference sequence). V was clipped by 4 bases and J by 1 base, with 14 bases between them. CDR3 region: CASSPWTTRSYEQYF. The CDR3 DNA sequence: TGTGCCAGCAGCCCTTGGACAACACGGTCCTACGAGCAGTACTTC.

The CDR3 loop is CASTLGQGNPTNEKLFF. CDR3 DNA sequence: TGTGCCAGCACCCTCGGACAGGGAAATCCAACTAATGAAAAACTGTTTTTT. The chain uses TRBV11-2 and TRBJ1-4, with 8 bases fitting TRBD1. The CDR3 runs to 17 residues. The V gene end was trimmed by 7 bases and the J gene end by 0 bases; junction bases not matched to a gene: 10. Germline CDR1 and CDR2: SGHAT and FQNNGV. Full variable domain (outside the CDR3, taken from reference TRBV11-2 and TRBJ1-4): EAGVAQSPRYKIIEKRQSVAFWCNPISGHATLYWYQQILGQGPKLLIQFQNNGVVDDSQLPKDRFSAERLKGVDSTLKIQPAKLEDSAVYLCASTLGQGNPTNEKLFFGSGTQLSVL.

This clonotype was counted between two and nine times. The chain couples TRBV18 to TRBJ2-5; D gene ambiguous. Deletions cut 3 bases from V and 5 bases from J, with 7 bases between. Looked up from germline, CDR1 is KGHSH and CDR2 is LQKENI. This CDR3 contains 12 residues. In DNA, the CDR3 is TGTGCCAGCTCACCGACGAGGGAGACCCAGTACTTC. This encodes CASSPTRETQYF.

This clonotype was detected ten times or more. V usage is TRBV12-3 or TRBV12-4 and J usage is TRBJ1-3; TRBD1 aligns across 7 bases. J was trimmed by 2 bases and V by 3 bases; bases with no gene match: 4. This CDR3 spans 15 amino acids. The CDR3 DNA follows: TGTGCCAGCAGTTTCCCAGGGGGAGCTGGAAACACCATATATTTT. Protein: CASSFPGGAGNTIYF.

On this clonotype itself: One end of the junction does not line up with germline, which may come from a read error. The chain joins TRBV20-1 to TRBJ1-4, with D possibly being TRBD1 (6 bases). This CDR3 has 10 amino acids. CDR1 and CDR2 from the germline V gene are DFQATT and SNEGSKA (reference sequence). This CDR3 is CSARGAKLYF. The CDR3, as DNA: TGCAGTGCCCGGGGGGCTAAACTGTATTTT.

This clonotype was seen ten or more times. J is TRBJ2-7 and V is TRBV12-3 or TRBV12-4; the D call may be TRBD1 or TRBD2 (5 bases each). Trimming removed 5 bases at V and 1 base at J, with 12 bases between. This CDR3 contains 14 residues. The CDR3 protein is CASSLRGDSYEQYF. DNA for the CDR3: TGTGCCAGCAGTCTCAGAGGGGATTCCTACGAGCAGTACTTC.

This clonotype was seen a single time. V gene TRBV28 combines with J gene TRBJ2-2; the D is unclear. Per germline, CDR1 MDHEN and CDR2 SYDVKM. The CDR3 is made up of 14 amino acids. Trimming shortened V by 5 bases and J by 1 base, and 8 bases separated the two germline ends. Written as DNA, the CDR3 is TGTGCCAGCAGTAGGCAAATGAACACCGGGGAGCTGTTTTTT. Its protein is CASSRQMNTGELFF.

In its sample, this clonotype was seen many times. The V gene is TRBV12-3 or TRBV12-4, the J gene TRBJ1-2; no definite D call. The CDR3 runs 12 residues. V lost 3 bases to trimming and J lost 4 bases, with 6 bases between them. The CDR3 loop is CASSFWGYGYTF. The CDR3 nucleotides read TGTGCCAGCAGTTTCTGGGGCTATGGCTACACCTTC.

With regard to this clonotype: This may be a read error, as it is one base from a much larger clone. The chain recombines TRBV7-9 with TRBJ2-7; 10 bases are a match to TRBD1. CDR1 and CDR2 (germline): SEHNR, FQNEAQ (reference sequence). This CDR3 is 16 amino acids long. The CDR3 sequence: CGSSLAGQGNSYEQYF. The CDR3, as DNA: TGTGGCAGCAGCTTAGCGGGACAGGGGAACTCCTACGAGCAGTACTTC.

This clonotype has at least ten counts. J is TRBJ2-1 and V is TRBV12-3 or TRBV12-4; perhaps TRBD2 as D (6 bases). Trimming removed 11 bases at V and 8 bases at J, with 7 bases between. The CDR3 is 9 residues long. The CDR3 region is CAGGYEQFF. The CDR3, as DNA: TGTGCCGGAGGGTATGAGCAGTTCTTC.

This clonotype was counted a few times. This chain joins TRBV28 and TRBJ1-5; D is unclear. The CDR3 length is 15 residues. The germline V gene encodes CDR1 MDHEN and CDR2 SYDVKM. V was cut by 3 bases and J by 0 bases, with 9 bases left in between. This CDR3 is CASSFGHYSNQPQHF. CDR3 nucleotide sequence: TGTGCCAGCAGTTTTGGCCATTATAGCAATCAGCCCCAGCATTTT.

This clonotype was found a few times. The V gene is TRBV5-6, the J gene TRBJ1-2; 8 bases agree with TRBD1. This CDR3 is built from 15 residues. With 3 bases clipped from V and 5 bases from J, the junction kept 9 bases outside the gene matches. Germline V CDR1 and CDR2: SGHDT, YYEEEE. The CDR3 here is CASSSGGQGWYGYTF. The CDR3 DNA is TGTGCCAGCAGCTCCGGAGGACAGGGATGGTATGGCTACACCTTC.

The chain uses TRBV7-2 and TRBJ1-5; 9 bases line up with TRBD1. V lost 4 bases and J lost 7; bases outside the gene matches: 11. This CDR3 comprises 16 residues. Germline V CDR1 and CDR2: SGHTA, FQGNSA. CDR3 region: CASSSDLQGAGQPQHF. DNA for the CDR3: TGTGCCAGCAGCTCGGACTTACAGGGGGCAGGCCAGCCCCAGCATTTT.

This clonotype was counted ten times or more. This chain links TRBV29-1 with TRBJ1-2; no reliable D call. The CDR3 contains 12 residues. The germline V and J ends were trimmed by 3 bases and 4 bases, with 9 bases remaining between them. The germline gives CDR1 SQVTM, CDR2 ANQGSEA. Written as DNA, the CDR3 is TGCAGCGTTGACCTGGACGGCTATGGCTACACCTTC. This translates into CSVDLDGYGYTF.

In its sample, this clonotype was seen many times. The chain couples TRBV29-1 to TRBJ2-1; D remains ambiguous. The length of the CDR3 is 9 residues. Trimming cost V 4 bases and J 8 bases, with 3 bases left between them. From germline, CDR1 is SQVTM and CDR2 ANQGSEA. CDR3: CSVGDEQFF. DNA of the CDR3: TGCAGCGTTGGGGATGAGCAGTTCTTC.

This clonotype was detected many times. The chain couples TRBV27 to TRBJ2-1; 8 bases map to TRBD1. V lost 3 bases to trimming and J lost 5 bases; unmatched junction nucleotides: 3. This CDR3 has 14 residues. CDR1 and CDR2 from the germline V gene are MNHEY and SMNVEV (reference sequence). CDR3 sequence: CASSLNRGNNEQFF. The CDR3 DNA is TGTGCCAGCAGTTTGAACAGGGGGAACAATGAGCAGTTCTTC.